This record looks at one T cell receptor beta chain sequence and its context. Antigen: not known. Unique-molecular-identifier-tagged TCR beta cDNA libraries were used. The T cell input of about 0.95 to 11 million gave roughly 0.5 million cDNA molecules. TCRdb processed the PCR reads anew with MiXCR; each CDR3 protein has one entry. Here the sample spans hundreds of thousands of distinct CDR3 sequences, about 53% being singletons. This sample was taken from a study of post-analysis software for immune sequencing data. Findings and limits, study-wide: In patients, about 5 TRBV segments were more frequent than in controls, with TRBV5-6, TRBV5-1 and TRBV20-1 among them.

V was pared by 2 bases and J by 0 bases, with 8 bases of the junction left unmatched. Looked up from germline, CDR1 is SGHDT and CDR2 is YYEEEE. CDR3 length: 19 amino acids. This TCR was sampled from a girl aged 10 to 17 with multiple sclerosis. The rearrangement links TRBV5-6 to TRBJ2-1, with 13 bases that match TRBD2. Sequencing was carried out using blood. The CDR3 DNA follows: TGTGCCAGCAGCTTACCGACTAGCGGGGGGCTTAGCTCCTACAATGAGCAGTTCTTC. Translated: CASSLPTSGGLSSYNEQFF.